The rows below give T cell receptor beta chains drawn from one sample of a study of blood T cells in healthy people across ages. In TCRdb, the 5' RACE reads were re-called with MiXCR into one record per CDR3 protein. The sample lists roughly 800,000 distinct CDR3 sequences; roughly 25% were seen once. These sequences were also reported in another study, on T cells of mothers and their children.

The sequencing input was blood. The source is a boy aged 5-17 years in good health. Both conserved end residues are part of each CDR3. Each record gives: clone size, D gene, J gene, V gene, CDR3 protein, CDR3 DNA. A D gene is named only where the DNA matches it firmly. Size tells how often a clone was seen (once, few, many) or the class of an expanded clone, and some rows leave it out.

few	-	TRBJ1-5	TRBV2	CASNVGGNQPQHF	TGTGCCAGCAACGTGGGGGGCAATCAGCCCCAGCATTTT
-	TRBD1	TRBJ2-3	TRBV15	CATSRRGQIPPTDTQYF	TGTGCCACCAGCAGACGGGGACAGATCCCTCCGACAGATACGCAGTATTTT
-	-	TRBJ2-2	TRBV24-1	CATSDISGDGELFF	TGTGCCACCAGTGATATATCGGGGGACGGGGAGCTGTTTTTT
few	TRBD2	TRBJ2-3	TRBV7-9	CASTPGLAYTDTQYF	TGTGCCAGCACACCGGGACTAGCTTACACAGATACGCAGTATTTT
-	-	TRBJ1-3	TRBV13	CASSSYLTGTVENTIYF	TGTGCCAGCAGCTCCTATCTGACCGGGACGGTGGAAAACACCATATATTTT
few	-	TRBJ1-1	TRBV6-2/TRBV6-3	CASTQAQLTFF	TGTGCCAGCACCCAAGCTCAACTGACTTTCTTT
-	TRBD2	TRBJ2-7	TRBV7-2	CASSLELAGIDEQYF	TGTGCCAGCAGCTTAGAATTAGCGGGTATCGACGAGCAGTACTTC
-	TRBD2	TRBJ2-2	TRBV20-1	CSAYGLAGYTGELLF	TGCAGTGCTTACGGACTAGCGGGATACACCGGGGAGCTGCTTTTT
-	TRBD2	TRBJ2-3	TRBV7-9	CASSLTSEDTDTQYF	TGTGCCAGCAGCCTGACTAGCGAAGACACAGATACGCAGTATTTT
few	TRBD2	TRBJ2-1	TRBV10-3	CAISEKLAGGYNEQFF	TGTGCCATCAGTGAGAAACTAGCGGGAGGGTACAATGAGCAGTTCTTC
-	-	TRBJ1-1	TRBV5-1	CASGGTVNTEAFF	TGCGCCAGCGGGGGGACGGTGAACACTGAAGCTTTCTTT
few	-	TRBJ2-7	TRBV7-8	CASSLSSVEQYF	TGTGCCAGCAGCTTATCCTCGGTCGAGCAGTACTTC
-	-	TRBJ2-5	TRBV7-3	CASSLEIGATQYF	TGTGCCAGCAGCTTAGAAATCGGCGCGACCCAGTACTTC
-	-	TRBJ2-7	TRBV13	CASARQSSYEQYF	TGTGCCAGCGCCCGGCAGAGTTCCTACGAGCAGTACTTC
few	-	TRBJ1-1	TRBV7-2	CASSLRGANTETFF	TGTGCCAGCAGCTTAAGAGGGGCCAACACTGAAACTTTCTTT
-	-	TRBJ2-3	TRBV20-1	CSARRGSTDTQYF	TGCAGTGCCCGACGTGGAAGCACAGATACGCAGTATTTT
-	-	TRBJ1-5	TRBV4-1	CASSQAGVNQPQHF	TGCGCCAGCAGCCAAGCAGGGGTCAATCAGCCCCAGCATTTT
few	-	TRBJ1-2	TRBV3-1	CASSQDLNPYGYTF	TGTGCCAGCAGCCAAGATCTGAACCCCTATGGCTACACCTTC
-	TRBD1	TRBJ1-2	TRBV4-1	CASSQVEGADYGYTF	TGCGCCAGCAGCCAAGTGGAGGGGGCAGACTATGGCTACACCTTC
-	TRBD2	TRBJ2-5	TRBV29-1	CSVETASGGQETQYF	TGCAGCGTTGAAACGGCTAGCGGGGGCCAAGAGACCCAGTACTTC
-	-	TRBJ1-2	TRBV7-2	CASSPPGSGYTF	TGTGCCAGCAGTCCCCCAGGGAGTGGCTACACCTTC
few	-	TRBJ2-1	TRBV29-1	CSVKNDEQFF	TGCAGCGTCAAAAACGATGAGCAGTTCTTC
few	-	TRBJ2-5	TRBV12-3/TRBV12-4	CASSLRRAETQYF	TGTGCCAGCAGTTTACGCAGGGCAGAGACCCAGTACTTC
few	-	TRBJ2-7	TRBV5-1	CASGWDWEGYEQYF	TGCGCCAGCGGCTGGGACTGGGAAGGTTACGAGCAGTACTTC
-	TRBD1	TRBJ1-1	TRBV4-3	CASSPQIATGGVVGMNTEAFF	TGCGCCAGCAGCCCTCAGATCGCAACAGGGGGGGTAGTTGGGATGAACACTGAAGCTTTCTTT
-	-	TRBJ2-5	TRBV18	CASSPGVDGTQYF	TGTGCCAGCTCACCGGGTGTTGACGGGACCCAGTACTTC
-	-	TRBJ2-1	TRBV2	CAGGRSYNEQFF	TGTGCGGGCGGACGTAGCTACAATGAGCAGTTCTTC
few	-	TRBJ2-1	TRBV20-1	CSASDRGYEQFF	TGCAGTGCTAGTGACCGGGGCTATGAGCAGTTCTTC
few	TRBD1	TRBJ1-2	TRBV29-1	CSVEDRGTGGNYGYTF	TGCAGCGTTGAAGATAGGGGGACAGGAGGCAACTATGGCTACACTTTC
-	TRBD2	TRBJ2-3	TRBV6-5	CASSGLAGGGDTQYF	TGTGCCAGCAGTGGACTAGCGGGAGGAGGTGATACGCAGTATTTT
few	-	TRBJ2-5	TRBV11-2	CASRVLETQYF	TGTGCCAGCAGGGTCCTTGAGACCCAGTACTTC